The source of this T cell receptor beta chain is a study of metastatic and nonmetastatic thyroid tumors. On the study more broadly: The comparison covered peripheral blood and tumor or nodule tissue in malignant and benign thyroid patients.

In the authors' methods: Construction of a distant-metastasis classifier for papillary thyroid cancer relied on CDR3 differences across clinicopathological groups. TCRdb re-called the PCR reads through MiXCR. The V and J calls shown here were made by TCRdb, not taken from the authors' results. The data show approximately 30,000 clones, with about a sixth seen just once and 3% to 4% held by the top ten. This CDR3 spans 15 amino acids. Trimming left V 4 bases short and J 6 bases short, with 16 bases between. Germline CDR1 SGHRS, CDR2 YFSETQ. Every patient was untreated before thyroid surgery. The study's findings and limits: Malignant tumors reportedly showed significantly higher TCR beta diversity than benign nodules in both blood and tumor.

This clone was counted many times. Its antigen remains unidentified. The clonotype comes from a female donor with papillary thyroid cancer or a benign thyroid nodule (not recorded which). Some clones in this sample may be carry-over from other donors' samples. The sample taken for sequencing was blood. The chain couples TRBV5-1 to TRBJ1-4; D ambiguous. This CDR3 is CASSVGSKEHEKLFF. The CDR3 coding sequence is TGCGCCAGCAGCGTAGGATCAAAGGAACATGAAAAACTGTTTTTT.